The clone carrying this TCR beta chain counts as medium-sized (0.01 to 0.1%). Its antigen is unknown. The assay was immunoSEQ multiplex PCR, and TCRdb's table has in-frame clones only and misses some. The table shows fewer than 35,000 clones, with approximately 93% occurring only once. There are 13 residues in the CDR3. The junction had 3 bases not matched to a gene; V was cut back by 4 bases and J by 5 bases. Germline CDR1 reads LNHNV; CDR2 reads YYDKDF (reference sequence). These data are taken from a study of T cell responses to AZD1222 COVID-19 vaccine. Study-wide results and caveats: Spike-specific TCR breadth and depth rose after two AZD1222 doses. Females made up more of the donors, who were largely white British, and clonal diversity may have come out too low. All repertoire sampling was performed exclusively after the peak T cell response. Researchers report vaccine-associated CD4 TCRs spanning spike, with dominance at 160-218 and 743-854.

This sequence joins TRBV15 and TRBJ2-5, with 8 bases matching TRBD2. This specimen was peripheral blood, taken on day 0 of AZD1222 vaccination. This sequence was found in an adult in good health. The chain's CDR3 is CATSTVAGETQYF. The CDR3 nucleotides read TGTGCCACCAGCACCGTAGCGGGGGAGACCCAGTACTTC.